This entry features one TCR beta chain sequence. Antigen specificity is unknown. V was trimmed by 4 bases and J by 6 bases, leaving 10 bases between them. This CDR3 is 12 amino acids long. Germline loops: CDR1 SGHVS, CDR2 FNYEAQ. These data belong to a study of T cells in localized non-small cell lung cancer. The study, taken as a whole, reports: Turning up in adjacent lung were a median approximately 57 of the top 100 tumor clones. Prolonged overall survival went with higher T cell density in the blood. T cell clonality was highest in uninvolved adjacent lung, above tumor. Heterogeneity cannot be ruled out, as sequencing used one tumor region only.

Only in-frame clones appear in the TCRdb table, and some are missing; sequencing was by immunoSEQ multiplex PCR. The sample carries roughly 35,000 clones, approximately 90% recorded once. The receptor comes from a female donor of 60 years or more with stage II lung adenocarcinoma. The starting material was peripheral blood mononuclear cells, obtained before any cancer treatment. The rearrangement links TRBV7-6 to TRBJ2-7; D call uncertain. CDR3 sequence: CASSSLVAEQYF. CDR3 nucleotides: TGTGCCAGCAGCTCCTTAGTAGCCGAGCAGTACTTC.